These T cell receptor beta chains were read from a single sample in a study of T cell repertoires in cytomegalovirus infection. One entry per CDR3 protein, called by TCRdb with MiXCR from the reads. The repertoire holds 300,000 to 400,000 distinct CDR3 sequences, with over 7.5% as singletons. Source material: PBMCs. The receptors derive from a human donor in good health (CMV status not recorded). Some clones in this sample may be carry-over from other donors' samples. CDR3s include the opening cysteine and the closing phenylalanine or tryptophan. Each record gives: clone size, D gene, J gene, V gene, CDR3 DNA, CDR3 protein. A D gene is named only where the DNA matches it firmly. Clone size is shown for a subset of rows, as once, few, many or a class of expanded clone.

clone_size: many
d_call: NA
j_call: TRBJ2-3
v_call: TRBV6-2/TRBV6-3
cdr3_nt: TGTGCCAGCAGGGCGGGGGCCGACACAGATACGCAGTATTTT
cdr3_aa: CASRAGADTDTQYF

clone_size: few
d_call: TRBD2
j_call: TRBJ2-3
v_call: TRBV4-2
cdr3_nt: TGTGCCAGCAGCCAAGAAAGGGGCGGGAGTGGAGATACGCAGTATTTT
cdr3_aa: CASSQERGGSGDTQYF

clone_size: NA
d_call: NA
j_call: TRBJ1-6
v_call: TRBV4-1
cdr3_nt: TGCGCCAGCAGCCAAGGTCCGGGGGCATCACCCCTCCACTTT
cdr3_aa: CASSQGPGASPLHF

clone_size: NA
d_call: NA
j_call: TRBJ2-7
v_call: TRBV6-2/TRBV6-3
cdr3_nt: TGTGCCAGCAGTTCGGCGCAGGGGCTAAGTTACGAGCAGTACTTC
cdr3_aa: CASSSAQGLSYEQYF

clone_size: NA
d_call: NA
j_call: TRBJ2-5
v_call: TRBV2
cdr3_nt: TGTGCCAGCAGTGAGACGGCCGGAGAGACCCAGTACTTC
cdr3_aa: CASSETAGETQYF

clone_size: many
d_call: NA
j_call: TRBJ1-2
v_call: TRBV7-2
cdr3_nt: TGTGCCAGCAGCGCCGGTGGAGGGAGAGGCTACACCTTC
cdr3_aa: CASSAGGGRGYTF

clone_size: few
d_call: NA
j_call: TRBJ2-7
v_call: TRBV4-3
cdr3_nt: TGCGCCAGCAGCCAAGACCCACGTGCGGGAAACGAGCAGTACTTC
cdr3_aa: CASSQDPRAGNEQYF

clone_size: many
d_call: NA
j_call: TRBJ1-2
v_call: TRBV12-3/TRBV12-4
cdr3_nt: TGTGCCAGCAGTGACAGTCATAGATTAGCTAACTATGGCTACACCTTC
cdr3_aa: CASSDSHRLANYGYTF

clone_size: few
d_call: NA
j_call: TRBJ1-3
v_call: TRBV12-3/TRBV12-4
cdr3_nt: TGTGCCAGCAGTTTTCACAGGAGCTCTGGAAACACCATATATTTT
cdr3_aa: CASSFHRSSGNTIYF

clone_size: NA
d_call: NA
j_call: TRBJ2-3
v_call: TRBV7-2
cdr3_nt: TGTGCCAGCAGCTTAGCAGGCATGAGAACTAGCACAGATACGGAGTATTTT
cdr3_aa: CASSLAGMRTSTDTEYF

clone_size: many
d_call: NA
j_call: TRBJ2-1
v_call: TRBV7-8
cdr3_nt: TGTGCCAGCAGCTTCGCCTATTCCGAGGATGAGCAGTTCTTC
cdr3_aa: CASSFAYSEDEQFF

clone_size: NA
d_call: NA
j_call: TRBJ2-7
v_call: TRBV7-8
cdr3_nt: TGTGCCAGCAGCTTAGCGGAGGACGGACCCTACGAGCAGTACTTC
cdr3_aa: CASSLAEDGPYEQYF

clone_size: few
d_call: TRBD1
j_call: TRBJ2-5
v_call: TRBV20-1
cdr3_nt: TGCAGTGCTCCACAGGGAAACAGGGGGTCAGAGACCCAGTACTTC
cdr3_aa: CSAPQGNRGSETQYF

clone_size: NA
d_call: TRBD2
j_call: TRBJ2-2
v_call: TRBV10-2
cdr3_nt: TGCGCCAGCAGCGGACTAGCGGGGGGAACCGGGGAGCTGTTTTTT
cdr3_aa: CASSGLAGGTGELFF

clone_size: few
d_call: NA
j_call: TRBJ2-7
v_call: TRBV12-3/TRBV12-4
cdr3_nt: TGTGCCAGCAGTTTAGCGGAGGGGGGCCCTTACGAGCAGTACTTC
cdr3_aa: CASSLAEGGPYEQYF

clone_size: few
d_call: NA
j_call: TRBJ2-7
v_call: TRBV5-1
cdr3_nt: TGCGCCAGCAGCGTGCAGGGGAACGAGCAGTACTTC
cdr3_aa: CASSVQGNEQYF

clone_size: many
d_call: TRBD2
j_call: TRBJ2-1
v_call: TRBV7-2
cdr3_nt: TGTGCCAGCAGCTTAGGTGGGCTAGCGGGGGTGGTGTTTATGAATGAGCAGTTCTTC
cdr3_aa: CASSLGGLAGVVFMNEQFF

clone_size: few
d_call: NA
j_call: TRBJ2-6
v_call: TRBV20-1
cdr3_nt: TGCAGTGCTAGAGATTATCAGACTAGACATGGCTCTGGGGCCAACGTCCTGACTTTC
cdr3_aa: CSARDYQTRHGSGANVLTF

clone_size: few
d_call: NA
j_call: TRBJ1-3
v_call: TRBV28
cdr3_nt: TGTGCCTCCAGCGTCTCTGGAAACACCATATATTTT
cdr3_aa: CASSVSGNTIYF

clone_size: NA
d_call: TRBD1
j_call: TRBJ2-3
v_call: TRBV6-2/TRBV6-3
cdr3_nt: TGTGCCAGCAGTTACATAGGGGGCGGTACGCAGTATTTT
cdr3_aa: CASSYIGGGTQYF

clone_size: many
d_call: NA
j_call: TRBJ2-4
v_call: TRBV7-2
cdr3_nt: TGTGCCAGCAGCAGATACAGGGTCTCGGAAAACATTCAGTACTTC
cdr3_aa: CASSRYRVSENIQYF

clone_size: many
d_call: TRBD2
j_call: TRBJ2-1
v_call: TRBV4-1
cdr3_nt: TGCGCCAGCAGCCAAGAGGGACTACCATACGATGAGCAGTTCTTC
cdr3_aa: CASSQEGLPYDEQFF